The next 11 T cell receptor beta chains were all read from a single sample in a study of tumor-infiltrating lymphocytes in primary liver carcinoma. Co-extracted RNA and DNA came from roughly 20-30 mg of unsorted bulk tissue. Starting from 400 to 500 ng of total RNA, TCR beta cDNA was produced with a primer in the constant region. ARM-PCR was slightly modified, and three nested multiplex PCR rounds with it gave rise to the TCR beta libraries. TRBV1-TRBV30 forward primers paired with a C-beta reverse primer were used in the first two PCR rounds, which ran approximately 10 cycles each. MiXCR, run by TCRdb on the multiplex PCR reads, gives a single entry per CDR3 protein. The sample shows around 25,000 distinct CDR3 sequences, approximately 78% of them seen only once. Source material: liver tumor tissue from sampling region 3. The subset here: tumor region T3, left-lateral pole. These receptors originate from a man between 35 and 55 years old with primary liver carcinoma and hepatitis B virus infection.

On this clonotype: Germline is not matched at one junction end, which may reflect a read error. The CDR3 DNA reads as TGTGCCAGCGGCTTAGCTGCGGGAGTTGTCAATGAGCAATTCTTC. Amino acids: CASGLAAGVVNEQFF. The rearrangement joins TRBV11-2 to TRBJ2-1, with 7 bases matching TRBD2. The CDR3 has 15 amino acids. The germline gives CDR1 SGHAT, CDR2 FQNNGV.

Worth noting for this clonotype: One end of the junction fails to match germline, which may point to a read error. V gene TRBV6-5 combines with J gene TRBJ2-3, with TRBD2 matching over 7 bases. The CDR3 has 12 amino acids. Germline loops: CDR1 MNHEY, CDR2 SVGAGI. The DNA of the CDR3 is TGTGCCAGGAGTCTTAGCGGGTGGAGACTGCACTTT. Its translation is CARSLSGWRLHF.

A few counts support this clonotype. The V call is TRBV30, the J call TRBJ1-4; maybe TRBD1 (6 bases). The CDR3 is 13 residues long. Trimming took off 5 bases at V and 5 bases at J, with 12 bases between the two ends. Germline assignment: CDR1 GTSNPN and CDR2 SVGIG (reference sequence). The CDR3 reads CAWGRTENEKLFF. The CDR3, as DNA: TGTGCCTGGGGCAGGACAGAAAATGAAAAACTGTTTTTT. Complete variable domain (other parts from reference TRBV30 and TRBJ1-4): SQTIHQWPATLVQPVGSPLSLECTVEGTSNPNLYWYRQAAGRGLQLLFYSVGIGQISSEVPQNLSASRPQDRQFILSSKKLLLSDSGFYLCAWGRTENEKLFFGSGTQLSVL.

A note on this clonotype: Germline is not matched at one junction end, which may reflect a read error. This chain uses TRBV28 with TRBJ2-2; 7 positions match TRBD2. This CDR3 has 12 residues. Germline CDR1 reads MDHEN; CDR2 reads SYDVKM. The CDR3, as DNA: TGTGCCAGCAGTCTTAACAGCGGGGAGCAGTTTTTT. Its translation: CASSLNSGEQFF.

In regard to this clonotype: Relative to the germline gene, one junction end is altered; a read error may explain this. The CDR3, as DNA: TGTGCCAGCAGCTTAGCATTAGCAGGGGCGAACACCGGTGAGCTGTTATTT. It encodes CASSLALAGANTGELLF. V usage is TRBV11-2 and J usage is TRBJ2-2; TRBD1 is a possible D gene (6 bases). Germline CDR1 and CDR2: SGHAT and FQNNGV. The CDR3 is made up of 17 amino acids.

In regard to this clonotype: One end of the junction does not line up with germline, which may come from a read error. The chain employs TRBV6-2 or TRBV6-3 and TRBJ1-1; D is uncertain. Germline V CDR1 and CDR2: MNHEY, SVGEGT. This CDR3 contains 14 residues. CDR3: CVNSYPELNTEALF. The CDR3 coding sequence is TGTGTCAACAGTTACCCAGAGCTGAACACTGAAGCTCTCTTT.

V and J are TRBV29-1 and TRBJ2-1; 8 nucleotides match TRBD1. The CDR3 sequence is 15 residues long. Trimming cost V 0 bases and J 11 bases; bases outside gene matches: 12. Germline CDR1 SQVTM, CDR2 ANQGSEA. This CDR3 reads CSVEDTGQELNKQFF. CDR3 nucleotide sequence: TGCAGCGTTGAAGACACGGGACAGGAGTTAAATAAGCAGTTCTTC.

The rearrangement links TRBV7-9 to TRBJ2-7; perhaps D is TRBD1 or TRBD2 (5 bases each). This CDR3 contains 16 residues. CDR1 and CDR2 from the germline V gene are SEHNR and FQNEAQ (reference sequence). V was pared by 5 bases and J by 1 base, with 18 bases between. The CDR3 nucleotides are TGTGCCAGCAGCCTCTGGGGGAAGAGCGAATCCTACGAGCAGTACTTC. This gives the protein CASSLWGKSESYEQYF.

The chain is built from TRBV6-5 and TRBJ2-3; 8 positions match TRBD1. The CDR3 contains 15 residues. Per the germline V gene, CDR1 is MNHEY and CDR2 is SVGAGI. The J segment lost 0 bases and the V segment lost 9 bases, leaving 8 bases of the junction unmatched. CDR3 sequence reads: CASSRQGQSTDTQYF. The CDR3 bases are TGTGCCAGTAGTAGACAGGGGCAGAGCACAGATACGCAGTATTTT.

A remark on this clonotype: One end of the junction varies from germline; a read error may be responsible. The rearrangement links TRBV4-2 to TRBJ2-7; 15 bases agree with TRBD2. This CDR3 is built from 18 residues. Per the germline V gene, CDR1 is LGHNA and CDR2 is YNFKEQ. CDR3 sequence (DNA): TGTGCCAGCAGTGGAAAACCAGGACTAGCGGGAGGGCCACTCGAGCAGCACTTC. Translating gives CASSGKPGLAGGPLEQHF.

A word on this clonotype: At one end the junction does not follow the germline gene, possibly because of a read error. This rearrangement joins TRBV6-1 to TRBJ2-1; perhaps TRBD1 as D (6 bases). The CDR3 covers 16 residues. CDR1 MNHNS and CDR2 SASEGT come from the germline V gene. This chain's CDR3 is CAISEWWQGTYNEQIF. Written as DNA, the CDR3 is TGTGCCATCAGTGAATGGTGGCAGGGGACCTACAATGAGCAGATCTTC.